The subject of this entry is one T cell receptor (beta chain). The data derive from a study of blood T cell repertoires in COVID-19. Profiled with immunoSEQ multiplex PCR; TCRdb holds only in-frame clones, not every one. Seen here are around 200,000 clones, 75% to 90% observed once, and the top ten hold approximately 0.8%. In germline, CDR1 is SGHAT, CDR2 FQNNGV. Deletions cut 1 base from V and 2 bases from J, with 18 bases between. The CDR3 runs to 17 residues. This sequence joins TRBV11-2 and TRBJ2-7; the D gene is possibly TRBD1 (5 bases). The clonotype originates from a woman younger than 35 who had recovered from COVID-19. Source material: PBMCs or T cells enriched from blood (not recorded which). CDR3 residues: CASSLGNLRDRAYEQYF. As DNA, the CDR3 is TGTGCCAGCAGCTTAGGGAATTTGAGAGACAGAGCCTACGAGCAGTACTTC. Combining the CDR3 with reference TRBV11-2 and TRBJ2-7 gives the whole variable domain EAGVAQSPRYKIIEKRQSVAFWCNPISGHATLYWYQQILGQGPKLLIQFQNNGVVDDSQLPKDRFSAERLKGVDSTLKIQPAKLEDSAVYLCASSLGNLRDRAYEQYFGPGTRLTVT.